The rows below give T cell receptor beta chains drawn from one sample of a study of blood T cell repertoires in COVID-19. Produced via immunoSEQ multiplex PCR; TCRdb's table is partial and in-frame only. Of approximately 200,000 clones listed, 86% are singletons. The sample consisted of PBMCs or T cells enriched from blood (not recorded which). The receptors stem from a woman aged 25 to 39 who had recovered from COVID-19. CDR3s include the opening cysteine and the closing phenylalanine or tryptophan. The D gene is left open where the match is weak. Clone size is given for some rows only: seen once, a few or many times, or a class if the clone is expanded.

V gene: TRBV5-1
D gene: TRBD2
J gene: TRBJ2-3
clone size: NA
CDR3 DNA: TGCGCCAGCAGCCCGAACTTACTAGCGGACAGCACAGATACGCAGTATTTT
CDR3 protein: CASSPNLLADSTDTQYF

V gene: TRBV7-9
D gene: NA
J gene: TRBJ1-1
clone size: NA
CDR3 DNA: TGTGCCAGCAGCCGACAGGTGATGAACACTGAAGCTTTCTTT
CDR3 protein: CASSRQVMNTEAFF

V gene: TRBV2
D gene: NA
J gene: TRBJ1-1
clone size: NA
CDR3 DNA: TGTGCCAGCAGTCAGGACAGCCCCAACACTGAAGCTTTCTTT
CDR3 protein: CASSQDSPNTEAFF

V gene: TRBV5-1
D gene: NA
J gene: TRBJ2-2
clone size: NA
CDR3 DNA: TGCGCCAGCAAGAGCGGGTCGAACACCGGGGAGCTGTTTTTT
CDR3 protein: CASKSGSNTGELFF

V gene: TRBV27
D gene: TRBD1
J gene: TRBJ2-5
clone size: NA
CDR3 DNA: TGTGCCAGCAAAGCGACAGGGATGGAACAAGAGACCCAGTACTTC
CDR3 protein: CASKATGMEQETQYF

V gene: TRBV27
D gene: NA
J gene: TRBJ1-5
clone size: NA
CDR3 DNA: TGTGCCAGCAGCTACAGTAGCAATCAGCCCCAGCATTTT
CDR3 protein: CASSYSSNQPQHF

V gene: TRBV2
D gene: TRBD1
J gene: TRBJ1-2
clone size: NA
CDR3 DNA: TGTGCCAGCAGTCAACAGGGGAGTTTCGGGGTCGGCTACACCTTC
CDR3 protein: CASSQQGSFGVGYTF

V gene: TRBV12-3/TRBV12-4
D gene: TRBD2
J gene: TRBJ2-7
clone size: NA
CDR3 DNA: TGTGCCAGCGCGGGAGCTTCGTACGAGCAGTACTTC
CDR3 protein: CASAGASYEQYF

V gene: TRBV4-1
D gene: TRBD1
J gene: TRBJ1-4
clone size: NA
CDR3 DNA: TGCGCCAGCAGTATCCGGGACAGGGGCTTGTTGTCTAATGAAAAACTGTTTTTT
CDR3 protein: CASSIRDRGLLSNEKLFF

V gene: TRBV5-4
D gene: NA
J gene: TRBJ2-5
clone size: NA
CDR3 DNA: TGTGCCAGCAGCTCTCCCAGGGTTTATAAAATAGAGACCCAGTACTTC
CDR3 protein: CASSSPRVYKIETQYF

V gene: TRBV19
D gene: NA
J gene: TRBJ2-2
clone size: once
CDR3 DNA: TGTGCCAGTAGTACCGGGAGACCCACCGGGGAGCTGTTTTTT
CDR3 protein: CASSTGRPTGELFF

V gene: TRBV21-1
D gene: NA
J gene: TRBJ2-7
clone size: once
CDR3 DNA: TGTGCCAGCAGCAAAGTAGGACGGGAGGGCTACGAGCAGTACTTC
CDR3 protein: CASSKVGREGYEQYF

V gene: TRBV4-1
D gene: TRBD2
J gene: TRBJ2-7
clone size: NA
CDR3 DNA: TGCGCCAGCAGCCAAGATCCCAGCGGGGTCTACGAGCAGTACTTC
CDR3 protein: CASSQDPSGVYEQYF

V gene: TRBV5-1
D gene: TRBD2
J gene: TRBJ2-2
clone size: NA
CDR3 DNA: TGCGCCAGCAGCGCAGGACTAGCGGGAGCCGGGGAGCTGTTTTTT
CDR3 protein: CASSAGLAGAGELFF

V gene: TRBV3-1/TRBV3-2
D gene: NA
J gene: TRBJ1-2
clone size: NA
CDR3 DNA: TGTGCCAGCAGCCAAGAGCCTACAGGCCTCGGAGGCTACACCTTC
CDR3 protein: CASSQEPTGLGGYTF

V gene: TRBV5-1
D gene: NA
J gene: TRBJ2-7
clone size: NA
CDR3 DNA: TGCGCCAGCAGCCCGGAGGTTCGGGGGAGCTCCTACGAGCAGTACTTC
CDR3 protein: CASSPEVRGSSYEQYF

V gene: TRBV28
D gene: NA
J gene: TRBJ1-1
clone size: once
CDR3 DNA: TGTGCCAGCCTCTCCCGGAGGCAGCGCCCGGTGAACACTGAAGCTTTCTTT
CDR3 protein: CASLSRRQRPVNTEAFF